Listed below are T cell receptor beta chains from one sample, sequenced in a study of cytomegalovirus exposure and HLA in healthy donors. Sequenced by immunoSEQ multiplex PCR; TCRdb stores in-frame clones only, minus some. The sample contains around 91,000 clones, around 78% of which appear only once. What was sequenced was PBMCs. The receptor set was obtained from a male donor in good health and CMV-seropositive. Both conserved end residues are part of each CDR3. A D gene is named only where the DNA matches it firmly. Clone size appears in some rows only: once, few, many, or a class for an expanded clone.

d_call	cdr3_length	j_call	clone_size	v_call	cdr3_nt	cdr3_aa
TRBD2	15	TRBJ2-5	NA	TRBV28	TGTGCCAGCAGTAGTCTGGAGCGGGGTCAAGAGACCCAGTACTTC	CASSSLERGQETQYF
TRBD2	15	TRBJ2-3	NA	TRBV7-8	TGTGCCAGCAGCGCACTAGCGGGAGGGGCGGATACGCAGTATTTT	CASSALAGGADTQYF
TRBD1	17	TRBJ2-3	NA	TRBV9	TGTGCCAGCAGCGTAGATCCCGGACAGGGGGCCACAGATACGCAGTATTTT	CASSVDPGQGATDTQYF
NA	13	TRBJ1-5	NA	TRBV2	TGTGCCAGCAGTCGCCAGCGGGGTGGGACCCAGCATTTT	CASSRQRGGTQHF
TRBD2	15	TRBJ2-7	few	TRBV6-5	TGTGCCAGCAACCAAGCGGGAAGAAAATCCTACGAGCAGTACTTC	CASNQAGRKSYEQYF
TRBD2	15	TRBJ2-1	NA	TRBV27	TGTGCCAGCCAGAAAGAGCTAGCGGGAGTGGGTGAGCAGTTCTTC	CASQKELAGVGEQFF
TRBD2	17	TRBJ2-3	NA	TRBV5-6	TGTGCCAGCAACGTTGGACTAGCGGGAGCTGGCACAGATACGCAGTATTTT	CASNVGLAGAGTDTQYF
TRBD1	12	TRBJ1-4	few	TRBV6-5	TGTGCCACTGGACAGGGCAGTGAAAAACTGTTTTTT	CATGQGSEKLFF
TRBD2	15	TRBJ2-2	NA	TRBV2	TGTGCCAGCAGGGGGACTAGCGGGAGAACCGGGGAGCTGTTTTTT	CASRGTSGRTGELFF
NA	15	TRBJ1-5	few	TRBV12-1	TGTGCCAGCAGCTGGGCAGGGTTGGGCAATCAGCCCCAGCATTTT	CASSWAGLGNQPQHF
NA	14	TRBJ1-2	few	TRBV9	TGTGCCAGCAGCGAGGCAGGGATACCCTATGGCTACACCTTC	CASSEAGIPYGYTF
TRBD2	14	TRBJ2-7	few	TRBV7-2	TGTGCCAGCAGCCCACTAGCGGGAGGGTACGAGCAGTACTTC	CASSPLAGGYEQYF
NA	13	TRBJ1-1	NA	TRBV4-2	TGTGCCAGCAGCCAGCAGGAGAACACTGAAGCTTTCTTT	CASSQQENTEAFF
TRBD2	15	TRBJ2-3	few	TRBV6-4	TGTGCCAGCAGTAGACTAGCGGGAGGGTCAGATACGCAGTATTTT	CASSRLAGGSDTQYF
TRBD1	12	TRBJ1-1	NA	TRBV30	TGTGCCTGGAGCGGCAGGGGGTTGGAGGCTTTCTTT	CAWSGRGLEAFF
TRBD1	16	TRBJ2-2	NA	TRBV9	TGTGCCAGCAGCCTAAGGGACAGGGAAAACACCGGGGAGCTGTTTTTT	CASSLRDRENTGELFF
NA	14	TRBJ1-1	NA	TRBV6-5	TGTGCCAGCAAGGGGTTCACAGGGAACACTGAAGCTTTCTTT	CASKGFTGNTEAFF
NA	13	TRBJ1-2	NA	TRBV4-1	TGCGCCAGCAGGTTAGAAGGAGGGGCTGGCTACACCTTC	CASRLEGGAGYTF
NA	14	TRBJ1-2	NA	TRBV10-2	TGCGCCAGCAGTGAAGGAGCAGGGGTTGGTGGCTACACCTTC	CASSEGAGVGGYTF
NA	14	TRBJ2-5	NA	TRBV2	TGTGCCAGCAGTGAAGACAGGGTGGACGAGACCCAGTACTTC	CASSEDRVDETQYF
TRBD2	15	TRBJ2-1	NA	TRBV4-3	TGCGCCAGCAGCCCTTCTCCTAGCGGGAGAAATGAGCAGTTCTTC	CASSPSPSGRNEQFF
NA	17	TRBJ2-7	once	TRBV1	TGCACCAGCAGCCAAGGTGCGGACAGCACACTTCCCTACGAGCAGTACTTC	CTSSQGADSTLPYEQYF
TRBD2	19	TRBJ2-5	NA	TRBV7-2	TGTGCCAGCAGTTATAATAGCGGGAAAGTGTTTGGTGGATCAGAGACCCAGTACTTC	CASSYNSGKVFGGSETQYF
TRBD1	14	TRBJ2-7	few	TRBV28	TGTGCCAGCAGTTCCGGGACAGGGGGCTACGAGCAGTACTTC	CASSSGTGGYEQYF
NA	17	TRBJ1-4	NA	TRBV7-2	TGTGCCAGCAGCTTAGTGCGGGGAAAGGGCACTAATGAAAAACTGTTTTTT	CASSLVRGKGTNEKLFF
NA	14	TRBJ2-1	NA	TRBV7-9	TGTGCCAGCAAGAATTTGGCGGGACAGAATGAGCAGTTCTTC	CASKNLAGQNEQFF
NA	13	TRBJ1-2	NA	TRBV7-9	TGTGCCAGCAGCTTAAGTCAGGGGTGGGGCTACACCTTC	CASSLSQGWGYTF
TRBD2	18	TRBJ2-1	NA	TRBV5-1	TGCGCCAGCAGCTCCGGACTAGCGGGAGGGGTCTCCTACAATGAGCAGTTCTTC	CASSSGLAGGVSYNEQFF
TRBD2	16	TRBJ2-1	NA	TRBV9	TGTGCCAGCAGCATCGCAGGAACTAGCGGGATCTATGAGCAGTTCTTC	CASSIAGTSGIYEQFF
TRBD2	17	TRBJ2-1	NA	TRBV5-1	TGCGCCAGCAGCTCCTCCTTACTAGCGGGAAATTGGAATGAGCAGTTCTTC	CASSSSLLAGNWNEQFF
NA	13	TRBJ1-2	few	TRBV30	TGTGCCTCTAAATCAAGTAGTCACTACGGCTACACCTTC	CASKSSSHYGYTF
TRBD1	15	TRBJ1-1	NA	TRBV29-1	TGCAGCGTTTCGGGGACAGGAGGGGTGAACACTGAAGCTTTCTTT	CSVSGTGGVNTEAFF
TRBD2	17	TRBJ2-5	once	TRBV12-5	TGTGCTAGTGGTTTGGTAGCGGGAGGGTTTTTAGGAGAGACCCAGTACTTC	CASGLVAGGFLGETQYF
NA	17	TRBJ2-6	NA	TRBV5-6	TGTGCCAGCAGCGGAAGGGGGGGAAACTCTGGGGCCAACGTCCTGACTTTC	CASSGRGGNSGANVLTF
NA	13	TRBJ1-5	NA	TRBV11-2	TGTGCCAGCAGCTTGGAGCGGGATCAGCCCCAGCATTTT	CASSLERDQPQHF
TRBD1	12	TRBJ1-1	NA	TRBV6-5	TGTGCCCTATCCGGGACAGACACTGAAGCTTTCTTT	CALSGTDTEAFF
TRBD2	13	TRBJ2-5	large	TRBV4-1	TGCGCCAGCAGCCCAGCGGGAAAAGAGACCCAGTACTTC	CASSPAGKETQYF
TRBD2	16	TRBJ2-5	NA	TRBV5-1	TGCGCCAGCTGGGAGGCGGGAGGGGGCGCCGGCGAGACCCAGTACTTC	CASWEAGGGAGETQYF
NA	15	TRBJ2-5	NA	TRBV7-3	TGTGCCAGCAGCTTAGGCAGGGCGGGGCAAGAGACCCAGTACTTC	CASSLGRAGQETQYF
TRBD1	13	TRBJ1-1	NA	TRBV2	TGTGCCAGCAATGACAGGGGGTGGACTGAAGCTTTCTTT	CASNDRGWTEAFF
NA	13	TRBJ1-5	few	TRBV7-3	TGTGCCAGCAGTCAGGGTGCCGGACAGCCCCAGCATTTT	CASSQGAGQPQHF
NA	14	TRBJ1-3	NA	TRBV7-9	TGTGCCACCAGAATGGCTGGCTCTGGAAACACCATATATTTT	CATRMAGSGNTIYF
NA	13	TRBJ1-4	NA	TRBV9	TGTGCCAGCAGCGTAGATATGGAGGAAAAACTGTTTTTT	CASSVDMEEKLFF
TRBD2	14	TRBJ2-7	NA	TRBV2	TGTGCCAGCAGAATTAGCGGGTCATCCTACGAGCAGTACTTC	CASRISGSSYEQYF
NA	19	TRBJ2-1	NA	TRBV6-1	TGTGCCAGCAGTGAAGGAGCCGGGAGACAGGGTTTCATCTACAATGAGCAGTTCTTC	CASSEGAGRQGFIYNEQFF
NA	17	TRBJ2-7	NA	TRBV1	TGCACCAGCAGCCAAGAAATATTGCGGGAGCGGCTACACGAGCAGTACTTC	CTSSQEILRERLHEQYF
TRBD2	16	TRBJ2-7	NA	TRBV4-2	TGTGCCAGCAGCCAAGATCTAGGTAGCGGGGGATACGAGCAGTACTTC	CASSQDLGSGGYEQYF
TRBD1	13	TRBJ2-7	NA	TRBV6-1	TGTGCCAGCGACCGGGACAGGATATACGAGCAGTACTTC	CASDRDRIYEQYF
NA	14	TRBJ2-5	NA	TRBV18	TGTGCCAGCTCACCTTTACGAACCGGTGAGACCCAGTACTTC	CASSPLRTGETQYF
NA	12	TRBJ2-1	few	TRBV6-1	TGTGCCAGTACGTTCAGCAGCGGAACGCTGTTCTTC	CASTFSSGTLFF
TRBD2	15	TRBJ2-7	NA	TRBV15	TGTGCCACCAGCAGAGAGCGCGGGAGACTCGGAGAGCAGTACTTC	CATSRERGRLGEQYF
TRBD1	15	TRBJ1-2	NA	TRBV28	TGTGCCAGCAGTTCTCTCGGACAGGCCTCCTATGGCTACACCTTC	CASSSLGQASYGYTF